A selection of T cell receptor beta chains follows, all from one sample in a study of regulatory T cells in long-lasting Graves disease. TCRdb re-analysed the multiplex PCR reads in MiXCR, keeping a single row per CDR3 protein. This sample carries about 620,000 distinct CDR3 sequences, about 15% of them seen once, and the ten largest clones take about 20%. The same data also went into a second study, on T cells in Graves' hyperthyroidism and ophthalmopathy.

The sample in question was peripheral blood mononuclear cells (PBMCs), obtained at new diagnosis, from a patient treated with antithyroid drugs. These TCRs come from a woman in her thirties with Graves disease. Each CDR3 is given without its conserved first and last residue. The order of the fields is V gene, CDR3 protein.

TRBV4-1 | ASSRGIWDTEAF
TRBV5-1 | ASSLDRASEAF
TRBV20-1 | SAPRGPSGRNGEQF
TRBV28 | ASKMGAAGNSPLH
TRBV19 | ASSTETSGSRYEQY
TRBV12-3/TRBV12-4 | ASSSPDRAKNIQY
TRBV6-5 | ASSYGSTGQSY
TRBV7-2 | ASTLKVGGTEAF
TRBV3-1 | ASSSAESNQPQH
TRBV28 | ASSSTGGRGSGNTIY
TRBV2 | AGTSGGGLNYGYT
TRBV6-1 | ASKDTGLDTQY
TRBV12-3/TRBV12-4 | ASSFIAGGIPEAF
TRBV4-2 | ASSQEGLATLYNEQF
TRBV7-9 | ASSPDGRGRSGELF
TRBV3-1 | ASSQVSQETQY
TRBV6-2/TRBV6-3 | ASSEGLTSNQPQH
TRBV5-1 | ASSLQGLSETQY
TRBV20-1 | SARDSGRQPSPNNEQF
TRBV24-1 | ATGNAGGETQY
TRBV7-3 | ASSLISGDTEAF
TRBV4-1 | ASSQDNFSTDTQY
TRBV2 | ATSREIFGVFH
TRBV5-1 | ASSGGQNPNYGYT
TRBV10-1 | ASSQDRESYNEQF
TRBV10-1 | ASSQDSKNIQY
TRBV28 | ASRGGRDEQY
TRBV29-1 | SVERTSKYEQF
TRBV28 | ASAWGGSYGYT
TRBV20-1 | SAVTGIELF
TRBV7-9 | ASSFQQGLSSYEQY
TRBV12-3/TRBV12-4 | ASSSSGPSGRADADTQY
TRBV9 | ASSAVTPDTQY
TRBV5-1 | ASSFGPEYGYT